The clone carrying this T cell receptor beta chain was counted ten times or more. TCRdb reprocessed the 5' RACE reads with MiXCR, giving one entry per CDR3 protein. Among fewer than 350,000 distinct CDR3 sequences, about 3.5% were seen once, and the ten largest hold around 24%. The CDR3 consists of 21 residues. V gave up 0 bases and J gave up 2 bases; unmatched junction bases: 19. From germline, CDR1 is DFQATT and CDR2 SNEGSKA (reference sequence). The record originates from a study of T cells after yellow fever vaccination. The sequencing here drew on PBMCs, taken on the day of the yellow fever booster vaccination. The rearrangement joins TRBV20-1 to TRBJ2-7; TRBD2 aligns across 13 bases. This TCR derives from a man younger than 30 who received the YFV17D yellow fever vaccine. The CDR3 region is CSARDLPARTSGGAPTYEQYF. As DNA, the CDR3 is TGCAGTGCTAGAGATCTGCCTGCTCGGACTAGCGGGGGCGCACCCACCTACGAGCAGTACTTC.